The 10 T cell receptor beta chains in this list originate from one sample, sequenced in a study of blood T cell repertoires in COVID-19. Here immunoSEQ multiplex PCR was the method, and the copy in TCRdb shows in-frame clones only, minus some. Of 250,000 to 300,000 clones detected, approximately 90% appear once; the ten largest clones hold roughly 2%. The sequencing input was peripheral blood. These receptors were taken from a woman between 45 and 60 years old who had recovered from COVID-19.

The gene calls are TRBV28 and TRBJ1-1, with 7 bases aligning to TRBD1. V shed 6 bases and J 5 bases; nucleotides not matched to a gene: 9. CDR1 MDHEN and CDR2 SYDVKM come from the germline V gene. CDR3 size: 14 residues. The CDR3 protein is CASRPLDRETEAFF. The CDR3 coding sequence is TGTGCCAGCAGGCCACTTGACAGGGAGACTGAAGCTTTCTTT.

V is TRBV14 and J is TRBJ2-5; unclear D gene. The V and J ends lost 2 bases and 2 bases respectively, with 18 bases between them. The germline gives CDR1 SGHDN, CDR2 FVKESK. The CDR3 sequence is 17 residues long. This CDR3 is CASSQHPPMRKQETQYF. In DNA form, the CDR3 reads TGTGCCAGCAGCCAACATCCCCCAATGAGAAAACAAGAGACCCAGTACTTC.

The chain carries TRBV10-3 and TRBJ1-1; D is ambiguous. CDR1 is ENHRY, CDR2 SYGVKD, per germline. The CDR3 loop spans 13 amino acids. The germline V and J ends were trimmed by 7 bases and 0 bases, with 9 bases remaining between them. CDR3 in amino acids: CAINTDLNTEAFF. In DNA form, the CDR3 reads TGTGCCATCAATACAGATCTGAACACTGAAGCTTTCTTT.

The chain recombines TRBV7-2 with TRBJ1-1; tentative D call: TRBD1 (5 bases). Looked up from germline, CDR1 is SGHTA and CDR2 is FQGNSA. Trimming took 5 bases from V and 7 from J, leaving 11 bases between them. This CDR3 region has 12 residues. DNA for the CDR3: TGTGCCAGCAGCACCCAGGGAATTGAAGCTTTCTTT. This codes for CASSTQGIEAFF.

The J gene is TRBJ2-1, the V gene TRBV12-3 or TRBV12-4; D remains unclear. Trimming stripped 3 bases from V and 12 bases from J, with 9 bases between. The CDR3 consists of 11 residues. The CDR3 DNA sequence: TGTGCCAGCAGTTTGGGCATTGCGCAGTTCTTC. It yields the protein CASSLGIAQFF.

The CDR3 region has the DNA TGTGCCAGCAGCTTCGCAGGGTTTTGGGCCACCGGGGAGCTGTTTTTT. Protein sequence: CASSFAGFWATGELFF. The chain joins TRBV5-8 to TRBJ2-2; maybe TRBD1 (5 bases). This CDR3 region has 16 residues. Trimming took 2 bases from V and 4 from J, leaving 15 bases between them. From germline, CDR1 is SGHTS and CDR2 YDEGEE.

The chain is built from TRBV11-2 and TRBJ1-2; the D gene is possibly TRBD1 (6 bases). The CDR3 length is 15 residues. V was trimmed by 5 bases and J by 3 bases, leaving 16 bases between them. Germline assignment: CDR1 SGHAT and CDR2 FQNNGV. This CDR3 reads CASSERTGYDYGYTF. The CDR3, as DNA: TGTGCCAGCAGCGAACGAACAGGGTATGACTATGGCTACACCTTC. Variable domain in full (rest from reference TRBV11-2 and TRBJ1-2): EAGVAQSPRYKIIEKRQSVAFWCNPISGHATLYWYQQILGQGPKLLIQFQNNGVVDDSQLPKDRFSAERLKGVDSTLKIQPAKLEDSAVYLCASSERTGYDYGYTFGSGTRLTVV.

The chain couples TRBV4-1 to TRBJ2-2, with 8 bases matching TRBD1. The CDR3 consists of 15 residues. The trim removed 2 bases at V and 5 bases at J, leaving 4 bases unmatched. Germline-derived CDR1 and CDR2 are MGHRA and YSYEKL. The CDR3 DNA is TGCGCCAGCAGCCAAAGAACAGGGGGAACCGGGGAGCTGTTTTTT. Its protein product is CASSQRTGGTGELFF.

The chain employs TRBV7-6 and TRBJ2-1, with 14 bases fitting TRBD2. Germline values: CDR1 SGHVS, CDR2 FNYEAQ. With V trimmed by 8 bases and J by 3 bases, 9 bases remained unmatched. The CDR3 contains 17 residues. CDR3 nucleotides: TGTGCCAGCGCTCCCCGACTAGCGGGAGGGAACTACAATGAGCAGTTCTTC. It specifies CASAPRLAGGNYNEQFF.

V usage is TRBV7-2 and J usage is TRBJ1-5; D unclear. There are 12 residues in the CDR3. With 4 bases removed from V and 7 bases from J, the gap between germline ends came to 8 bases. Germline V CDR1 and CDR2: SGHTA, FQGNSA. CDR3 loop: CASSSAGQPQHF. The CDR3 region has the DNA TGTGCCAGCAGCTCTGCGGGGCAGCCCCAGCATTTT. The full variable domain, in which reference TRBV7-2 and TRBJ1-5 provide the parts outside the CDR3, is GAGVSQSPSNKVTEKGKDVELRCDPISGHTALYWYRQSLGQGLEFLIYFQGNSAPDKSGLPSDRFSAERTGGSVSTLTIQRTQQEDSAVYLCASSSAGQPQHFGDGTRLSIL.